This entry features one TCR beta chain sequence. Only in-frame clones appear in the TCRdb table, and some are missing; sequencing was by immunoSEQ multiplex PCR. Among about 540,000 clones listed, about 80% were seen once. The data derive from a study of shared T cell receptors in the human thymus. The same data also contributed to another study, on human thymus T cells. As that report states: Resected material from corrective heart surgery provided the thymus tissue analysed. The related literature has documented a marked overlap of thymic repertoires among unrelated individuals.

The sample was thymocytes. The source is a boy in the first two years of life with a congenital heart defect.

This chain's CDR3 is CASSYRLAGGYEETQYF. The DNA for the CDR3 is TGTGCCAGCAGCTACCGACTAGCGGGAGGCTACGAAGAGACCCAGTACTTC. The V and J genes are TRBV4-2 and TRBJ2-5; the match to TRBD2 covers 13 bases. This CDR3 region has 17 residues. The V and J ends lost 5 bases and 3 bases, in that order; junction bases with no gene match: 9. In germline, CDR1 is LGHNA, CDR2 YNFKEQ.